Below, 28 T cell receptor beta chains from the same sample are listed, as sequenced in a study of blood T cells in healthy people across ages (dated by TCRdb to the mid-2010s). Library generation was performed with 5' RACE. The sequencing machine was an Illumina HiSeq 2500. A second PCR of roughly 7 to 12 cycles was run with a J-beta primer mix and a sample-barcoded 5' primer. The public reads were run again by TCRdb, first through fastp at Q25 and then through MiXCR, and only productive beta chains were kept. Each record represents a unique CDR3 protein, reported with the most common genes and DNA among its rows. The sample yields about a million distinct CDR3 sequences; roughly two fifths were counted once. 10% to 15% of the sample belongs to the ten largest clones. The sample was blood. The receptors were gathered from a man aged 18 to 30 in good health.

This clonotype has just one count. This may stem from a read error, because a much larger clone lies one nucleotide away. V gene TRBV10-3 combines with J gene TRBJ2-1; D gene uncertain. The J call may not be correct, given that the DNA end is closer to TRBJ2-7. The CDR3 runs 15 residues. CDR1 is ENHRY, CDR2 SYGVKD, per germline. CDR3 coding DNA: TGTGCCATCAGCCAGAGTCTCGGCTCCTACAATGAGCAGTACTTC. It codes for CAISQSLGSYNEQYF.

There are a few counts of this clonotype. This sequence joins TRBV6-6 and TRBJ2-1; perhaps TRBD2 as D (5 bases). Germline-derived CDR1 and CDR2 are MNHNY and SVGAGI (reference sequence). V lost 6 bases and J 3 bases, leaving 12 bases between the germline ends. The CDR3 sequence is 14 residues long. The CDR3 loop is CASRTRGNYNEQFF. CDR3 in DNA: TGTGCCAGCAGAACACGGGGTAACTACAATGAGCAGTTCTTC.

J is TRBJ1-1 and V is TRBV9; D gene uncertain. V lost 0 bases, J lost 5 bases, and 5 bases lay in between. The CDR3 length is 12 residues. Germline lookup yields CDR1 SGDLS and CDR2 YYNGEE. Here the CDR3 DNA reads TGTGCCAGCAGCGTAGGGCAGACTGAAGCTTTCTTT. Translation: CASSVGQTEAFF. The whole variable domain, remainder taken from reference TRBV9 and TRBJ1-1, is DSGVTQTPKHLITATGQRVTLRCSPRSGDLSVYWYQQSLDQGLQFLIQYYNGEERAKGNILERFSAQQFPDLHSELNLSSLELGDSALYFCASSVGQTEAFFGQGTRLTVV.

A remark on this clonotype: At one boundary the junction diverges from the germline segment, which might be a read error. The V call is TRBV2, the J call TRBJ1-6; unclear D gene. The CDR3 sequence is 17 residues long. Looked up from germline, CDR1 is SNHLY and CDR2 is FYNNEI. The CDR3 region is CASSETIRDTLNSPLHF. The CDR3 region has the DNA TGTGCCAGTAGTGAAACAATCCGAGACACATTAAATTCACCCCTCCACTTT.

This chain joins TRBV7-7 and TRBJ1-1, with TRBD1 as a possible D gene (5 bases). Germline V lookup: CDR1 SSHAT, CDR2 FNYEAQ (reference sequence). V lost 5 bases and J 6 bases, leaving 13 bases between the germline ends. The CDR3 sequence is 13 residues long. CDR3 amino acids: CASSPSRASEAFF. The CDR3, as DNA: TGTGCCAGCAGCCCGAGCAGGGCGTCTGAAGCTTTCTTT.

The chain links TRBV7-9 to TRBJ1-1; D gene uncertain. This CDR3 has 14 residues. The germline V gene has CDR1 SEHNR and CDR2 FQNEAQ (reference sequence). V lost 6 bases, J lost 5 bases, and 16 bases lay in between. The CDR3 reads CASSQTRRGTEAFF. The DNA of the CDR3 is TGTGCCAGCAGTCAGACCCGCCGGGGAACTGAAGCTTTCTTT.

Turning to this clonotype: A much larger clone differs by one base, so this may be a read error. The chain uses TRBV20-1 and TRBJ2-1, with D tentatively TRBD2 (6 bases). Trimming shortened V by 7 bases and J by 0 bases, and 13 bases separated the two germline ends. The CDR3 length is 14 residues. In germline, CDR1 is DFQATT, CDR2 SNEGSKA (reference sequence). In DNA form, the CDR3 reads TGCAGTGTCCGCCGGGGGAGCTCCTACAATGAGCAGTTCTTC. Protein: CSVRRGSSYNEQFF.

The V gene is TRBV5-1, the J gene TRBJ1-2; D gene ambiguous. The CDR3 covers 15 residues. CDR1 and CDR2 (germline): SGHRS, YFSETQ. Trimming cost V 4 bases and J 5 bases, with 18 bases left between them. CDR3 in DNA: TGCGCCAGCAGCCGGAGAGAGGACGGTCGGTATGGCTACACCTTC. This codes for CASSRREDGRYGYTF.

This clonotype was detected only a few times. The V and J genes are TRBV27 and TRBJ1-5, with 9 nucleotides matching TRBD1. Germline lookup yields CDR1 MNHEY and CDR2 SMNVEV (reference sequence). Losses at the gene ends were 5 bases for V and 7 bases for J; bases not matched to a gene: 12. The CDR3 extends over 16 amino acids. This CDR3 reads CASSPLGTGLGQPQHF. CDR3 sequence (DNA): TGTGCCAGCAGTCCACTCGGGACAGGGCTGGGACAGCCCCAGCATTTT.

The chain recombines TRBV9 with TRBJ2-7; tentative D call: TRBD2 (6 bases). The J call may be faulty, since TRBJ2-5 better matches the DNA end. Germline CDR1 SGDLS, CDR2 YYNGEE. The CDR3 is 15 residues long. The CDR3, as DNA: TGTGCCAGCAGCAGTTCGGAGGGACCATGGGAGACCCAGTACTTC. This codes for CASSSSEGPWETQYF.

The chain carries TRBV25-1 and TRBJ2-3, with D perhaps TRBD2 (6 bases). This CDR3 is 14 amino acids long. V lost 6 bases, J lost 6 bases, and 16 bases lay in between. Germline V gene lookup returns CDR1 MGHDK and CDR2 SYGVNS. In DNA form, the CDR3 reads TGTGCCAGCAGCATCGACGGACTACCCGATACGCAGTATTTT. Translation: CASSIDGLPDTQYF.

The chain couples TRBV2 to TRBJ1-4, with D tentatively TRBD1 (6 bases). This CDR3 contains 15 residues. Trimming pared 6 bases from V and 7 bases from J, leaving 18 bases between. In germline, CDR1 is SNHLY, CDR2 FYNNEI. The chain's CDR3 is CASSRQVSTGEKLFF. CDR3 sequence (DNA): TGTGCCAGCAGCAGACAGGTCTCCACCGGTGAAAAACTGTTTTTT. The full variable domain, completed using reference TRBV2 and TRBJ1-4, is EPEVTQTPSHQVTQMGQEVILRCVPISNHLYFYWYRQILGQKVEFLVSFYNNEISEKSEIFDDQFSVERPDGSNFTLKIRSTKLEDSAMYFCASSRQVSTGEKLFFGSGTQLSVL.

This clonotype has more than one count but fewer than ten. CDR3 DNA: TGTGCCAGCAGTTACAATAGTGCGGGGGGCGAAACTAGCACAGATACGCAGTATTTT. Its protein is CASSYNSAGGETSTDTQYF. The chain recombines TRBV6-2 or TRBV6-3 with TRBJ2-3; 8 bases fit TRBD2. Germline V gene lookup returns CDR1 MNHEY and CDR2 SVGEGT. This CDR3 contains 19 residues. The ends lost 2 bases at V and 0 bases at J; junction bases unmatched: 13.

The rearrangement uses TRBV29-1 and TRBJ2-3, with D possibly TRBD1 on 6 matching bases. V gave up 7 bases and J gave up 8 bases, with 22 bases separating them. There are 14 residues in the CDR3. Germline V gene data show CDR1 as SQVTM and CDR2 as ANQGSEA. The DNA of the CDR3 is TGCAGCGCTCACGAGGGGGTTAGTTCTGGTACGCAGTATTTT. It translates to CSAHEGVSSGTQYF.

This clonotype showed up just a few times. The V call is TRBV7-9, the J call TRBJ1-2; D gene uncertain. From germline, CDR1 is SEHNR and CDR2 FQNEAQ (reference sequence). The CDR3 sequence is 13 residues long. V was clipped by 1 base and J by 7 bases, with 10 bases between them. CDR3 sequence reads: CASSLEDHRGYTF. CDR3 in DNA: TGTGCCAGCAGCTTAGAGGACCACCGTGGCTACACCTTC.

The CDR3 region is CASSLTQGRAYEQYF. The CDR3 DNA sequence: TGTGCCAGCAGTTTAACACAGGGGCGCGCCTACGAGCAGTACTTC. The rearrangement links TRBV28 to TRBJ2-7; 7 bases are a match to TRBD1. CDR3 size: 15 residues. Germline V gene sequence: CDR1 MDHEN, CDR2 SYDVKM. After removal of 2 bases from V and 2 bases from J, the junction contained 6 bases not matched to a gene.

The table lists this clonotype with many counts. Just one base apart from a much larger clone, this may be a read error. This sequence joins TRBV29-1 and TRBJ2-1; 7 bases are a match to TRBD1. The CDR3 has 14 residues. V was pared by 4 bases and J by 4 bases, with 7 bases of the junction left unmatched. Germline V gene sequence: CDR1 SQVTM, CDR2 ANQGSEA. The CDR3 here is CSVGLRTGYNEQFF. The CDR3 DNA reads TGCAGCGTTGGGCTGCGGACAGGTTACAATGAGCAGTTCTTC.

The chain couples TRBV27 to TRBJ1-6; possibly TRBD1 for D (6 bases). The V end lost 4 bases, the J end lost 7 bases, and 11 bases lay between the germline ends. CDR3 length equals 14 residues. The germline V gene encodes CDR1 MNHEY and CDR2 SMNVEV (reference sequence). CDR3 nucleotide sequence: TGTGCCAGCAGTTCGGGGGGACAAAATTCACCCCTCCACTTT. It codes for CASSSGGQNSPLHF.

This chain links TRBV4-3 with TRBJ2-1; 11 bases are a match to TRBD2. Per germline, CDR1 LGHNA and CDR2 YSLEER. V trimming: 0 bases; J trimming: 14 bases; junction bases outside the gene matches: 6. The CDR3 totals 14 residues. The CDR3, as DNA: TGCGCCAGCAGCCAAGACCTTAGCGGGGGGGCAAAGTTCTTC. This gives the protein CASSQDLSGGAKFF.

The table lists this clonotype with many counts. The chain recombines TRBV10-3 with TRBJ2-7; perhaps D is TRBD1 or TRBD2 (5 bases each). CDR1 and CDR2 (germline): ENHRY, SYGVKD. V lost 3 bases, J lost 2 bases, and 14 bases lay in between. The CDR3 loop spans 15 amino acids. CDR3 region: CAISDPRQGPYEQYF. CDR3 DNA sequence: TGTGCCATCAGTGATCCCCGGCAGGGACCCTACGAGCAGTACTTC.

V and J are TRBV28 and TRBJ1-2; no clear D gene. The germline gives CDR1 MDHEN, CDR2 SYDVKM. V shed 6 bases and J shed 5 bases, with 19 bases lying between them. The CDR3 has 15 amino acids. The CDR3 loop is CASSLPRGIGYGYTF. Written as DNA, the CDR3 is TGTGCCAGCAGCCTACCGCGGGGTATCGGTTATGGCTACACCTTC.

This CDR3 is CASSSGQPPLHF. The CDR3, as DNA: TGTGCCAGCAGTTCAGGGCAGCCACCCCTCCACTTT. The genes are TRBV6-2 or TRBV6-3 and TRBJ1-6; D may be TRBD1 (5 bases). From germline, CDR1 is MNHEY and CDR2 SVGEGT. This CDR3 contains 12 residues. V lost 4 bases and J 11 bases, leaving 9 bases between the germline ends.

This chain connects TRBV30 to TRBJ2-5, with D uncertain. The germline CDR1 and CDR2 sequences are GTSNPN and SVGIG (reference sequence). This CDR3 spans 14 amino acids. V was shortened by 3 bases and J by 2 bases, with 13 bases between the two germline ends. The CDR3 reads CAWSHEIVQETQYF. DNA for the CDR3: TGTGCCTGGAGCCACGAAATAGTACAAGAGACCCAGTACTTC. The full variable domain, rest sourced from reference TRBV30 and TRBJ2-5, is SQTIHQWPATLVQPVGSPLSLECTVEGTSNPNLYWYRQAAGRGLQLLFYSVGIGQISSEVPQNLSASRPQDRQFILSSKKLLLSDSGFYLCAWSHEIVQETQYFGPGTRLLVL.

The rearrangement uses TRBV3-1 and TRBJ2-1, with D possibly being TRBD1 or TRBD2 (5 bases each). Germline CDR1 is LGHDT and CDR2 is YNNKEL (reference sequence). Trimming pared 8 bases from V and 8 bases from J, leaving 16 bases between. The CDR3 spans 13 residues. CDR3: CASQGGGTYEQFF. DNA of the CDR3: TGTGCCAGCCAGGGTGGGGGAACGTATGAGCAGTTCTTC.

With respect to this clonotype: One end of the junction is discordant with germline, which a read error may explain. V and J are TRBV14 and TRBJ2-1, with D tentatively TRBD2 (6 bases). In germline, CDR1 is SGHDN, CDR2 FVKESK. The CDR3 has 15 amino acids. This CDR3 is CAGSRRDGYYNEQFF. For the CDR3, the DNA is TGTGCCGGCAGCCGGCGGGACGGGTACTACAATGAGCAGTTCTTC.

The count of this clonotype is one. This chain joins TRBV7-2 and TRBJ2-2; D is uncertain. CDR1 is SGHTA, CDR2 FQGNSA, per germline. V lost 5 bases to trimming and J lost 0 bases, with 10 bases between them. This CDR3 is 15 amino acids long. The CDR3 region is CASSLTPANTGELFF. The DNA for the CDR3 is TGTGCCAGCAGCCTGACACCGGCGAACACCGGGGAGCTGTTTTTT.

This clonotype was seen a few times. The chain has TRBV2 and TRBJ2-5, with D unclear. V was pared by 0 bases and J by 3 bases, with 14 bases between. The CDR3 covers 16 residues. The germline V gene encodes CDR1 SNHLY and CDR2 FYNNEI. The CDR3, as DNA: TGTGCCAGCAGTGAAGCGCTTAGGGCGAGAAAAGAGACCCAGTACTTC. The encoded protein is CASSEALRARKETQYF.

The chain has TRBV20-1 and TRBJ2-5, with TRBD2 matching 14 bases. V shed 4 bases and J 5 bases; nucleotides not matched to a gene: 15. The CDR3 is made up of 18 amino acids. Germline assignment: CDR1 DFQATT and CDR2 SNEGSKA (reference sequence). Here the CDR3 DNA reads TGCAGTGCTAAAGATCCGGGACTAGCGGGAGCCATGTGGGAGACCCAGTACTTC. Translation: CSAKDPGLAGAMWETQYF.